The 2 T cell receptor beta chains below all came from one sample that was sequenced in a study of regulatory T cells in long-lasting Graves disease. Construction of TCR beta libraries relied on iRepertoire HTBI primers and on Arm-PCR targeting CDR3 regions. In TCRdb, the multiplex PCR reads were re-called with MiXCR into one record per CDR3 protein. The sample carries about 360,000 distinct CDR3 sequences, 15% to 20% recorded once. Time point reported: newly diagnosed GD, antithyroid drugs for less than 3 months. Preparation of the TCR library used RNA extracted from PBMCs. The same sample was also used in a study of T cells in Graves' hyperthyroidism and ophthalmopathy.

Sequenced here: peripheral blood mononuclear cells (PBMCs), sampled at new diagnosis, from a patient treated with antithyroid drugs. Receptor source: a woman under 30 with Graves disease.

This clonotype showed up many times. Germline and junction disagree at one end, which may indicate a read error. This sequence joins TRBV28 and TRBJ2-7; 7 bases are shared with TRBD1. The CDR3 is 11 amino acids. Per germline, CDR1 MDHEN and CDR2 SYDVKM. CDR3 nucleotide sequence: TGTGCCAGCAGTGAGAGGGGGCTATTACACTTC. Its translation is CASSERGLLHF.

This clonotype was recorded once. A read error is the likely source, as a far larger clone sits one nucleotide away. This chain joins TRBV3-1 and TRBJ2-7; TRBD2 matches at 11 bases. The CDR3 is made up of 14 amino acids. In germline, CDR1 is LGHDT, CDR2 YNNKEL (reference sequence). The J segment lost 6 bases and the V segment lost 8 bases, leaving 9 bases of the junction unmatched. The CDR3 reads CASSPTSGACEQYF. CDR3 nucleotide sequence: TGTGCCAGCTCACCGACTAGCGGGGCCTGCGAGCAGTACTTC.